The clone carrying this TCR beta chain was counted at least ten times. TCRdb processed the reads anew with MiXCR; each CDR3 protein has one entry. The profile shows about 200,000 distinct CDR3 sequences, more than 9% of them singletons. The entry originates in a study of T cell repertoires in cytomegalovirus infection. Sequencing used PBMCs. This TCR was sampled from a human donor in good health (CMV status not recorded). Some clones in this sample may be carry-over from other donors' samples.

CDR3 bases: TGTGCCAGCATCGAGGGAGCGGGGGGCTACAATGAGCAGTTCTTC. Its translation: CASIEGAGGYNEQFF. The rearrangement uses TRBV2 and TRBJ2-1; TRBD2 matches 9 bases. The germline gives CDR1 SNHLY, CDR2 FYNNEI. Germline trimming cut 7 bases from V and 3 bases from J; bases unmatched to any gene: 7. The CDR3 is 15 residues long.